The 25 T cell receptor beta chains below come from one sample, sequenced in a study of shared clonotypes between healthy human individuals. Profiling relied on immunoSEQ multiplex PCR, and the TCRdb table lists in-frame clones only, not all of them. The sample shows about 2 million clones, about 95% of them seen only once. Naive CD8 populations comprised CD45RO-negative cells positively selected for CCR7, excluding terminally differentiated effector memory CD45RA+ cells. Sequencing was done on a sample of naive CD8+ T cells sorted from blood. The receptors come from a man between 18 and 35 years old in good health.

The V and J genes are TRBV29-1 and TRBJ1-4; no clear D gene. Germline CDR1 SQVTM, CDR2 ANQGSEA. Trimming took 4 bases from V and 6 from J, leaving 6 bases between them. The CDR3 runs to 11 residues. CDR3 bases: TGCAGCGTTGCCGTTTATGAAAAACTGTTTTTT. Amino acids: CSVAVYEKLFF.

To note about this clone: The same CDR3 arises from other DNA sequences in this sample as well. The chain links TRBV6-5 to TRBJ2-3; 14 nucleotides align to TRBD2. Germline CDR1 and CDR2: MNHEY and SVGAGI. CDR3 length equals 15 residues. After removal of 2 bases from V and 6 bases from J, the junction contained 1 base not matched to a gene. Written as DNA, the CDR3 is TGTGCCAGCAGTTACGGACTAGCGGGGGGCGATACGCAGTATTTT. Its translation is CASSYGLAGGDTQYF.

V and J are TRBV2 and TRBJ2-7; maybe TRBD2 (5 bases). Germline assignment: CDR1 SNHLY and CDR2 FYNNEI. The CDR3 is 15 residues long. The V gene lost 1 base and the J gene lost 3 bases, with 13 bases spanning the gap. The CDR3 bases are TGTGCCAGCAGTGAAGTGGCCCCGAGCGGCTACGAGCAGTACTTC. This translates into CASSEVAPSGYEQYF.

The chain has TRBV30 and TRBJ1-5; maybe TRBD1 (5 bases). Germline V lookup: CDR1 GTSNPN, CDR2 SVGIG (reference sequence). The CDR3 extends over 15 amino acids. The V end lost 0 bases, the J end lost 2 bases, and 11 bases lay between the germline ends. DNA for the CDR3: TGTGCCTGGAGTGTACCGATGACAGGCAATCAGCCCCAGCATTTT. Protein sequence: CAWSVPMTGNQPQHF.

V and J are TRBV6-1 and TRBJ1-2, with D maybe TRBD1 (6 bases). Trimming pared 4 bases from V and 0 bases from J, leaving 12 bases between. The CDR3 loop spans 15 amino acids. Germline loops: CDR1 MNHNS, CDR2 SASEGT. CDR3 residues: CASSVRTDPNYGYTF. CDR3 DNA: TGTGCCAGCAGTGTCCGGACAGACCCTAACTATGGCTACACCTTC.

The rearrangement uses TRBV4-1 and TRBJ2-5; D is unresolved. Trimming shortened V by 0 bases and J by 5 bases, and 19 bases separated the two germline ends. From germline, CDR1 is MGHRA and CDR2 YSYEKL. The CDR3 spans 17 residues. CDR3 sequence reads: CASSQDLQTFPEETQYF. The CDR3 nucleotides read TGCGCCAGCAGCCAAGATCTTCAGACCTTTCCGGAGGAGACCCAGTACTTC.

The gene calls are TRBV4-1 and TRBJ2-7, with D tentatively TRBD1 (5 bases). With 3 bases removed from V and 4 bases from J, the gap between germline ends came to 19 bases. Germline loops: CDR1 MGHRA, CDR2 YSYEKL. CDR3 length: 16 amino acids. The chain's CDR3 is CASSHKQAAVGYEQYF. Written as DNA, the CDR3 is TGCGCCAGCAGCCATAAACAGGCGGCGGTTGGGTACGAGCAGTACTTC.

CDR3 in DNA: TGTGCCAGCAGCTCTACGGGACCTGGCACAGATACGCAGTATTTT. Its protein is CASSSTGPGTDTQYF. This chain uses TRBV7-9 with TRBJ2-3; D may be TRBD1 or TRBD2 (5 bases each). The V gene's germline CDR1 is SEHNR and CDR2 FQNEAQ (reference sequence). The CDR3 extends over 15 amino acids. V gave up 4 bases and J gave up 1 base, with 12 bases separating them.

The rearrangement joins TRBV4-3 to TRBJ2-5; TRBD1 agrees at 7 bases. The ends lost 2 bases at V and 4 bases at J; junction bases unmatched: 7. Germline CDR1 LGHNA, CDR2 YSLEER. The CDR3 totals 15 residues. CDR3 in amino acids: CASSQSRQGAETQYF. CDR3 in DNA: TGCGCCAGCAGCCAAAGCCGACAGGGCGCAGAGACCCAGTACTTC.

The chain uses TRBV28 and TRBJ2-1; possible D gene TRBD2, 6 bases. Germline V lookup: CDR1 MDHEN, CDR2 SYDVKM. This CDR3 is built from 15 residues. Trimming removed 4 bases from V and 9 bases from J, with 19 bases in between. CDR3: CASSSWGEFWGEQFF. The CDR3 region has the DNA TGTGCCAGCAGTTCCTGGGGGGAGTTCTGGGGTGAGCAGTTCTTC. Drawing the rest from reference TRBV28 and TRBJ2-1, the complete variable domain is DVKVTQSSRYLVKRTGEKVFLECVQDMDHENMFWYRQDPGLGLRLIYFSYDVKMKEKGDIPEGYSVSREKKERFSLILESASTNQTSMYLCASSSWGEFWGEQFFGPGTRLTVL.

The chain employs TRBV30 and TRBJ2-5; 7 bases line up with TRBD2. With 6 bases clipped from V and 5 bases from J, the junction kept 9 bases outside the gene matches. This CDR3 spans 13 amino acids. Germline V gene data show CDR1 as GTSNPN and CDR2 as SVGIG (reference sequence). The CDR3 DNA reads TGTGCCTGCCTTGGGGGGGAGGGGGAGACCCAGTACTTC. Its protein product is CACLGGEGETQYF. The variable domain in full, completed from reference TRBV30 and TRBJ2-5, reads SQTIHQWPATLVQPVGSPLSLECTVEGTSNPNLYWYRQAAGRGLQLLFYSVGIGQISSEVPQNLSASRPQDRQFILSSKKLLLSDSGFYLCACLGGEGETQYFGPGTRLLVL.

This clone was seen just once. The V and J genes are TRBV2 and TRBJ1-2; no definite D call. Trimming removed 6 bases at V and 4 bases at J, with 15 bases between. The CDR3 has 14 amino acids. Germline CDR1 SNHLY, CDR2 FYNNEI. The CDR3 is CASSEPNNPYGYTF. For the CDR3, the DNA is TGTGCCAGCAGCGAACCTAATAACCCCTATGGCTACACCTTC.

V gene TRBV7-6 combines with J gene TRBJ1-1; 9 bases map to TRBD1. This CDR3 is 16 amino acids long. Germline V gene data show CDR1 as SGHVS and CDR2 as FNYEAQ. V gave up 5 bases and J gave up 1 base; unmatched junction bases: 8. The chain's CDR3 is CASSLGQGTGNTEAFF. The CDR3 bases are TGTGCCAGCAGCCTGGGACAGGGAACGGGGAACACTGAAGCTTTCTTT.

The chain recombines TRBV13 with TRBJ2-7; the D is unclear. This CDR3 comprises 14 residues. Between the trimmed V and J ends, which lost 5 bases and 0 bases, there was a span of 11 bases. CDR1 and CDR2 (germline): PRHDT, FYEKMQ (reference sequence). In DNA, the CDR3 is TGTGCCAGCAGCCCCACGGCTGTCTCCTACGAGCAGTACTTC. Its translation is CASSPTAVSYEQYF.

This clone is a singleton in its sample. The genes are TRBV9 and TRBJ2-2, with D tentatively TRBD2 (5 bases). CDR1 SGDLS and CDR2 YYNGEE come from the germline V gene. CDR3 length: 17 amino acids. V lost 4 bases and J 2 bases, leaving 18 bases between the germline ends. DNA for the CDR3: TGTGCCAGCAGCTCCTCGGCGTCGGGGATAAACACCGGGGAGCTGTTTTTT. It translates to CASSSSASGINTGELFF.

The chain carries TRBV2 and TRBJ2-7, with 7 bases aligning to TRBD1. This CDR3 spans 13 amino acids. The V and J ends lost 8 bases and 4 bases, in that order; junction bases with no gene match: 8. The germline V gene encodes CDR1 SNHLY and CDR2 FYNNEI. DNA for the CDR3: TGTGCCAGCCGGAACAGGGGCCAGTACGAGCAGTACTTC. It encodes CASRNRGQYEQYF.

This clone appeared a single time. The chain joins TRBV4-1 to TRBJ2-1, with 9 bases aligning to TRBD2. CDR3 size: 15 residues. Germline V gives CDR1 MGHRA, CDR2 YSYEKL. V was clipped by 3 bases and J by 7 bases; unmatched bases: 7. The CDR3 nucleotides are TGCGCCAGCAGCCACCCAGCGGGAGGACTAAATGAGCAGTTCTTC. Translation: CASSHPAGGLNEQFF.

The chain combines TRBV9 with TRBJ2-1; 13 nucleotides line up with TRBD2. Trimming took 3 bases from V and 10 from J; bases not matched to a gene: 19. Germline V lookup: CDR1 SGDLS, CDR2 YYNGEE. The CDR3 spans 19 residues. For the CDR3, the DNA is TGTGCCAGCAGCGCCCCCCGGGACAAGATACTAGCGGGGGGGGACGAGCAGTTCTTC. It translates to CASSAPRDKILAGGDEQFF.

The chain uses TRBV7-2 and TRBJ1-4; D is unresolved. Trimming cost V 1 base and J 3 bases, with 12 bases left between them. The CDR3 extends over 16 amino acids. Germline V gene lookup returns CDR1 SGHTA and CDR2 FQGNSA. CDR3 residues: CASSLGAMGSNEKLFF. The CDR3 bases are TGTGCCAGCAGCTTAGGGGCCATGGGGTCTAATGAAAAACTGTTTTTT.

This clone has just one count. The chain has TRBV4-1 and TRBJ2-1; TRBD2 is a possible D gene (6 bases). Germline lookup yields CDR1 MGHRA and CDR2 YSYEKL. Trimming shortened V by 1 base and J by 2 bases, and 15 bases separated the two germline ends. The CDR3 covers 17 residues. CDR3 sequence: CASSQGPLGEAYNEQFF. Written as DNA, the CDR3 is TGCGCCAGCAGCCAAGGCCCATTAGGGGAGGCCTACAATGAGCAGTTCTTC.

The chain combines TRBV5-1 with TRBJ1-1; 8 bases line up with TRBD1. V was pared by 4 bases and J by 12 bases, with 8 bases of the junction left unmatched. The CDR3 extends over 12 amino acids. Per germline, CDR1 SGHRS and CDR2 YFSETQ. CDR3 in DNA: TGCGCCAGCAGCCCCGGACAGGGCTGGACTTTCTTT. It yields the protein CASSPGQGWTFF.

The chain combines TRBV27 with TRBJ2-2, with D unclear. Trimming removed 3 bases from V and 6 bases from J, with 14 bases in between. The germline V gene encodes CDR1 MNHEY and CDR2 SMNVEV (reference sequence). This CDR3 comprises 15 residues. CDR3 residues: CASSLLSGIAGELFF. The CDR3 nucleotides are TGTGCCAGCAGTTTGCTCTCGGGTATCGCCGGGGAGCTGTTTTTT.

This clone was seen only once. The chain is built from TRBV5-1 and TRBJ1-5; perhaps TRBD1 as D (6 bases). The V gene lost 2 bases and the J gene lost 3 bases, with 12 bases spanning the gap. CDR1 is SGHRS and CDR2 is YFSETQ in the germline V gene. The CDR3 covers 15 residues. CDR3 coding DNA: TGCGCCAGCAGCTTCTCGGGGGCCAACAATCAGCCCCAGCATTTT. Its protein product is CASSFSGANNQPQHF.

This rearrangement joins TRBV30 to TRBJ1-3; 7 nucleotides line up with TRBD1. Germline assignment: CDR1 GTSNPN and CDR2 SVGIG (reference sequence). This CDR3 has 15 residues. V lost 0 bases and J lost 11; bases outside the gene matches: 13. This CDR3 is CAWSVHWDSETPIYF. The CDR3 nucleotides are TGTGCCTGGAGTGTACATTGGGACAGCGAGACCCCCATATATTTT.

This chain connects TRBV29-1 to TRBJ2-5, with D uncertain. Germline V CDR1 and CDR2: SQVTM, ANQGSEA. The CDR3 consists of 12 residues. With 3 bases removed from V and 4 bases from J, the gap between germline ends came to 9 bases. As DNA, the CDR3 is TGCAGCGTTGACCACTGGGGAGAGACCCAGTACTTC. As protein: CSVDHWGETQYF.